These T cell receptor beta chains were read from a single sample in a study of blood T cell repertoires in COVID-19. This table comes from immunoSEQ multiplex PCR, and its TCRdb copy is limited to in-frame clones, with some not included. The table lists roughly 100,000 clones, around 87% of them singletons. Input material: peripheral blood. These receptors came from a human donor in a cohort sampled during active COVID-19. CDR3s include the opening cysteine and the closing phenylalanine or tryptophan. The order of the fields is clone size, J gene, V gene, D gene, CDR3 protein, CDR3 DNA. D genes are given only for firm matches. Only part of the rows carry a size: once, few, many, or a class if the clone is expanded.

clone_size: NA; j_call: TRBJ2-5; v_call: TRBV6-2/TRBV6-3; d_call: NA; cdr3_aa: CASSYGQGFQETQYF; cdr3_nt: TGTGCCAGCAGTTACGGGCAGGGGTTTCAAGAGACCCAGTACTTC
clone_size: few; j_call: TRBJ2-2; v_call: TRBV6-2/TRBV6-3; d_call: TRBD1; cdr3_aa: CASSPTGVGTGELFF; cdr3_nt: TGTGCCAGCAGCCCCACAGGGGTCGGAACCGGGGAGCTGTTTTTT
clone_size: NA; j_call: TRBJ2-2; v_call: TRBV11-3; d_call: NA; cdr3_aa: CASSRVAGELFF; cdr3_nt: TGTGCCAGCAGTCGGGTGGCCGGGGAGCTGTTTTTT
clone_size: NA; j_call: TRBJ2-3; v_call: TRBV12-5; d_call: NA; cdr3_aa: CASGLGIGRPSTDTQYF; cdr3_nt: TGTGCTAGTGGTTTGGGAATAGGGAGACCTAGCACAGATACGCAGTATTTT
clone_size: NA; j_call: TRBJ2-5; v_call: TRBV5-5; d_call: TRBD2; cdr3_aa: CASSLAEGLAQETQYF; cdr3_nt: TGTGCCAGCAGCTTGGCCGAGGGACTAGCCCAAGAGACCCAGTACTTC
clone_size: NA; j_call: TRBJ2-7; v_call: TRBV7-8; d_call: TRBD1; cdr3_aa: CASSTTGISYEQYF; cdr3_nt: TGTGCCAGCAGCACGACAGGGATCTCCTACGAGCAGTACTTC
clone_size: NA; j_call: TRBJ2-1; v_call: TRBV9; d_call: TRBD2; cdr3_aa: CASSAFFSGANNEQFF; cdr3_nt: TGTGCCAGCAGCGCGTTTTTTAGCGGGGCTAACAATGAGCAGTTCTTC
clone_size: NA; j_call: TRBJ2-5; v_call: TRBV19; d_call: TRBD2; cdr3_aa: CASSTTSGGAWETQYF; cdr3_nt: TGTGCCAGTAGTACCACTAGCGGGGGGGCGTGGGAGACCCAGTACTTC
clone_size: NA; j_call: TRBJ2-5; v_call: TRBV5-1; d_call: TRBD1; cdr3_aa: CASNLGTGQETQYF; cdr3_nt: TGCGCCAGCAATCTCGGGACAGGCCAAGAGACCCAGTACTTC
clone_size: NA; j_call: TRBJ2-1; v_call: TRBV20-1; d_call: NA; cdr3_aa: CSASGAGSSYNEQFF; cdr3_nt: TGCAGTGCTAGTGGGGCAGGCAGCTCCTACAATGAGCAGTTCTTC
clone_size: NA; j_call: TRBJ2-7; v_call: TRBV4-1; d_call: NA; cdr3_aa: CASSQERVYEQYF; cdr3_nt: TGCGCCAGCAGCCAAGAGCGGGTCTACGAGCAGTACTTC
clone_size: NA; j_call: TRBJ1-5; v_call: TRBV30; d_call: NA; cdr3_aa: CAWSPGGARPQHF; cdr3_nt: TGTGCCTGGAGCCCTGGAGGGGCCCGGCCCCAGCATTTT
clone_size: once; j_call: TRBJ2-1; v_call: TRBV3-1/TRBV3-2; d_call: NA; cdr3_aa: CASSQDRRGQFF; cdr3_nt: TGTGCCAGCAGCCAAGATCGCAGGGGTCAGTTCTTC
clone_size: NA; j_call: TRBJ1-1; v_call: TRBV29-1; d_call: NA; cdr3_aa: CSVGGPSPMNTEAFF; cdr3_nt: TGCAGCGTTGGAGGTCCGAGCCCTATGAACACTGAAGCTTTCTTT
clone_size: NA; j_call: TRBJ2-3; v_call: TRBV5-1; d_call: TRBD1; cdr3_aa: CASSPGTATRTDTQYF; cdr3_nt: TGCGCCAGCAGTCCCGGGACAGCTACTCGCACAGATACGCAGTATTTT
clone_size: NA; j_call: TRBJ2-6; v_call: TRBV5-1; d_call: TRBD1; cdr3_aa: CASETGIGANVLTF; cdr3_nt: TGCGCCAGCGAGACAGGGATCGGGGCCAACGTCCTGACTTTC
clone_size: NA; j_call: TRBJ2-2; v_call: TRBV5-1; d_call: TRBD2; cdr3_aa: CASKGLAGATGELFF; cdr3_nt: TGCGCCAGCAAGGGACTAGCGGGGGCCACCGGGGAGCTGTTTTTT
clone_size: NA; j_call: TRBJ1-6; v_call: TRBV28; d_call: NA; cdr3_aa: CASSHRAYNSPLHF; cdr3_nt: TGTGCCAGCAGCCACAGGGCCTATAATTCACCCCTCCACTTT
clone_size: NA; j_call: TRBJ2-1; v_call: TRBV9; d_call: TRBD2; cdr3_aa: CASSPRLAGESYNEQFF; cdr3_nt: TGTGCCAGCAGCCCGAGACTAGCGGGGGAATCCTACAATGAGCAGTTCTTC
clone_size: many; j_call: TRBJ1-1; v_call: TRBV6-1; d_call: TRBD1; cdr3_aa: CASSEGGDRLYTEAFF; cdr3_nt: TGTGCCAGCAGTGAAGGGGGGGACAGACTATACACTGAAGCTTTCTTT
clone_size: once; j_call: TRBJ2-7; v_call: TRBV5-4; d_call: NA; cdr3_aa: CASSSNGGAYEQYF; cdr3_nt: TGTGCCAGCAGTTCCAACGGGGGAGCCTACGAGCAGTACTTC
clone_size: NA; j_call: TRBJ2-7; v_call: TRBV5-4; d_call: NA; cdr3_aa: CASSPGAGYEQYF; cdr3_nt: TGTGCCAGCAGCCCTGGTGCGGGCTACGAGCAGTACTTC
clone_size: NA; j_call: TRBJ2-3; v_call: TRBV7-3; d_call: NA; cdr3_aa: CASSTGGDTQYF; cdr3_nt: TGTGCCAGCAGCACGGGTGGGGATACGCAGTATTTT
clone_size: NA; j_call: TRBJ2-5; v_call: TRBV6-5; d_call: NA; cdr3_aa: CASRGWGVGLQTQYF; cdr3_nt: TGTGCCAGCAGAGGTTGGGGGGTCGGTTTACAGACCCAGTACTTC
clone_size: NA; j_call: TRBJ1-2; v_call: TRBV25-1; d_call: TRBD1; cdr3_aa: CASSAGMTGASNYGYTF; cdr3_nt: TGTGCCAGCAGTGCAGGAATGACAGGGGCTTCTAACTATGGCTACACCTTC
clone_size: NA; j_call: TRBJ2-4; v_call: TRBV4-3; d_call: NA; cdr3_aa: CASSQERGLAGTLAKNIQYF; cdr3_nt: TGCGCCAGCAGCCAAGAACGAGGGCTCGCGGGGACCCTAGCCAAAAACATTCAGTACTTC
clone_size: once; j_call: TRBJ1-1; v_call: TRBV9; d_call: NA; cdr3_aa: CASSVVGGNTEAFF; cdr3_nt: TGTGCCAGCAGCGTAGTAGGGGGGAACACTGAAGCTTTCTTT
clone_size: NA; j_call: TRBJ1-3; v_call: TRBV3-1/TRBV3-2; d_call: NA; cdr3_aa: CASSQDQGSGNTIYF; cdr3_nt: TGTGCCAGCAGCCAAGACCAGGGCTCTGGAAACACCATATATTTT
clone_size: NA; j_call: TRBJ1-5; v_call: TRBV28; d_call: NA; cdr3_aa: CASTDRRVQPQHF; cdr3_nt: TGTGCCAGCACTGATCGGAGGGTTCAACCCCAGCATTTT
clone_size: NA; j_call: TRBJ1-4; v_call: TRBV9; d_call: NA; cdr3_aa: CASKMGGEKLFF; cdr3_nt: TGTGCCTCCAAAATGGGGGGGGAAAAACTGTTTTTT
clone_size: NA; j_call: TRBJ2-2; v_call: TRBV6-2/TRBV6-3; d_call: NA; cdr3_aa: CASSYSRRELFF; cdr3_nt: TGTGCCAGCAGTTATAGTCGCCGGGAGCTGTTTTTT
clone_size: NA; j_call: TRBJ1-5; v_call: TRBV6-5; d_call: NA; cdr3_aa: CASSLGSLEPQHF; cdr3_nt: TGTGCCAGCAGCCTTGGTTCTCTAGAGCCCCAGCATTTT
clone_size: once; j_call: TRBJ2-7; v_call: TRBV7-2; d_call: TRBD1; cdr3_aa: CASSARQGSYEQYF; cdr3_nt: TGTGCCAGCAGCGCCCGACAGGGAAGCTACGAGCAGTACTTC
clone_size: NA; j_call: TRBJ1-2; v_call: TRBV27; d_call: NA; cdr3_aa: CASSPARDGGYTF; cdr3_nt: TGTGCCAGCAGTCCTGCCCGGGATGGTGGCTACACCTTC
clone_size: NA; j_call: TRBJ1-5; v_call: TRBV5-6; d_call: NA; cdr3_aa: CASSLAQGREPQHF; cdr3_nt: TGTGCCAGCAGCTTGGCACAGGGTCGGGAGCCCCAGCATTTT
clone_size: NA; j_call: TRBJ2-2; v_call: TRBV24-1; d_call: NA; cdr3_aa: CATSDLRQGGTGELFF; cdr3_nt: TGTGCCACCAGTGATTTACGGCAGGGTGGCACCGGGGAGCTGTTTTTT
clone_size: NA; j_call: TRBJ2-1; v_call: TRBV27; d_call: NA; cdr3_aa: CASSKTISSYNEQFF; cdr3_nt: TGTGCCAGCAGTAAGACAATTTCCTCCTACAATGAGCAGTTCTTC
clone_size: few; j_call: TRBJ1-5; v_call: TRBV11-2; d_call: NA; cdr3_aa: CASSPRGTGQPQHF; cdr3_nt: TGTGCCAGCAGTCCCAGGGGTACGGGGCAGCCCCAGCATTTT
clone_size: NA; j_call: TRBJ1-2; v_call: TRBV3-1/TRBV3-2; d_call: NA; cdr3_aa: CASSQVMRADHGYTF; cdr3_nt: TGTGCCAGCAGCCAAGTGATGAGGGCGGACCATGGCTACACCTTC
clone_size: NA; j_call: TRBJ2-1; v_call: TRBV18; d_call: TRBD2; cdr3_aa: CASSPSGGGGEQFF; cdr3_nt: TGTGCCAGCTCACCCAGCGGGGGGGGTGGTGAGCAGTTCTTC
clone_size: few; j_call: TRBJ1-2; v_call: TRBV3-1/TRBV3-2; d_call: NA; cdr3_aa: CASSHRMSLDRIF; cdr3_nt: TGTGCCAGCAGCCACAGAATGTCCCTAGACCGGATCTTC
clone_size: once; j_call: TRBJ1-6; v_call: TRBV10-2; d_call: NA; cdr3_aa: CASRPAQNSPLHF; cdr3_nt: TGCGCCAGCAGGCCAGCGCAGAATTCACCCCTCCACTTT
clone_size: NA; j_call: TRBJ2-1; v_call: TRBV7-3; d_call: TRBD1; cdr3_aa: CASSLGRGSYNEQFF; cdr3_nt: TGTGCCAGCAGCTTAGGCAGGGGGTCATACAATGAGCAGTTCTTC